This TCR beta chain was observed in a study of beta chain features in type 1 diabetes. General study points: Moderately but significantly shorter TCRB CDR3s were found in Type 1 diabetes patients in all four CD4+ subsets.

This CDR3 contains 17 residues. Germline V gives CDR1 ENHRY, CDR2 SYGVKD. V dropped 0 bases and J dropped 6; count of bases not matched to a gene: 10. Post-sort purity exceeded 95% for all sorted populations. Of note for this clone: Its antigen remains unidentified.

As every portion of the isolated RNA was reverse transcribed, the sequencing read expressed TCRB transcripts. Sequenced by immunoSEQ multiplex PCR; TCRdb stores in-frame clones only, minus some. The sample carries about 700,000 clones, about an eighth recorded once. The source of this sequence is a man younger than 35 with type 1 diabetes. The J gene is TRBJ2-3, the V gene TRBV10-3; the match to TRBD2 covers 9 bases. Sequencing input: naive CD4+ T cells from blood. This chain's CDR3 is CAISESSLAGSEDTQYF. Here the CDR3 DNA reads TGTGCCATCAGTGAGTCGTCGCTAGCGGGGTCCGAGGATACGCAGTATTTT.